Each of the 4 T cell receptor beta chains below was sequenced from the same sample in a study of blood T cell repertoires in COVID-19. TCRdb's table, derived via immunoSEQ multiplex PCR, lists solely in-frame clones and lacks some. Seen here are 95,000 to 110,000 clones, approximately 80% observed once, and the top ten hold 4.3%. The specimen was peripheral blood. Every receptor here comes from a man between 70 and 80 years old with acute or convalescent COVID-19.

The chain links TRBV11-3 to TRBJ2-1; D might be TRBD2 (5 bases). CDR1 is SGHNT and CDR2 is YENEEA in the germline V gene. The ends were cut back, 5 bases at V and 4 bases at J, with 15 bases in the middle. This CDR3 has 15 residues. This chain's CDR3 is CASSLTDGVYNEQFF. The CDR3, as DNA: TGTGCCAGCAGCCTTACTGACGGGGTTTACAATGAGCAGTTCTTC. The whole variable domain, remainder taken from reference TRBV11-3 and TRBJ2-1, is EAGVVQSPRYKIIEKKQPVAFWCNPISGHNTLYWYLQNLGQGPELLIRYENEEAVDDSQLPKDRFSAERLKGVDSTLKIQPAELGDSAVYLCASSLTDGVYNEQFFGPGTRLTVL.

The V and J genes are TRBV25-1 and TRBJ1-6, with 8 bases aligning to TRBD1. V lost 1 base to trimming and J lost 6 bases; unmatched junction nucleotides: 8. The CDR3 length is 17 residues. Germline V lookup: CDR1 MGHDK, CDR2 SYGVNS. CDR3 nucleotides: TGTGCCAGCAGTGAATGGGGCAGGGGGCGAAGTAATTCACCCCTCCACTTT. Translation gives CASSEWGRGRSNSPLHF.

This clone has a count of ten or more. The chain employs TRBV7-9 and TRBJ2-5, with D possibly TRBD1 on 5 matching bases. Trimming left V 2 bases short and J 5 bases short, with 9 bases between. The CDR3 consists of 13 residues. Germline CDR1 is SEHNR and CDR2 is FQNEAQ (reference sequence). The CDR3 sequence is CASSLPWGETQYF. The CDR3 DNA follows: TGTGCCAGCAGCTTACCGTGGGGCGAGACCCAGTACTTC.

V usage is TRBV12-3 or TRBV12-4 and J usage is TRBJ2-1; D ambiguous. This CDR3 is 12 amino acids long. V was trimmed by 6 bases and J by 9 bases, leaving 12 bases between them. The CDR3 spells CASSWSVSEQFF. The CDR3 bases are TGTGCCAGCAGCTGGAGCGTTAGTGAGCAGTTCTTC.